This note documents a single T cell receptor beta chain sequence. This specimen comes from a study of blood T cell repertoires in COVID-19. Study as a whole: Collection of acute and convalescent COVID-19 samples took place in the United States, Italy and Spain. The cDNA or gDNA used as material had been derived from T cells, B-cell-depleted T cells, or PBMCs.

Sequencing was performed with immunoSEQ multiplex PCR; in TCRdb, only in-frame clones are kept and a portion is missing. Of about 240,000 clones in the sample, under 85% were seen once. V gave up 5 bases and J gave up 6 bases, with 13 bases separating them. The CDR3 contains 13 residues. Source material: peripheral blood. This receptor was taken from a young man who had recovered from COVID-19. The chain has TRBV12-3 or TRBV12-4 and TRBJ1-2; D is unresolved. CDR3 DNA sequence: TGTGCCAGCAGTCTCTCAGGAAGTGATGGCTACACCTTC. Translation gives CASSLSGSDGYTF.